The subject of this entry is one T cell receptor (beta chain). The antigen is unknown. The sample comes from a study of response to subunit inactivated influenza vaccine. Findings and limits, study-wide: Authors suggested few new T cells are recruited by each seasonal influenza vaccination.

Using its own MiXCR run on the RT-PCR reads, TCRdb lists one record per CDR3 protein. The sample lists 650,000 to 700,000 distinct CDR3 sequences, approximately 14% occurring once. J was trimmed by 4 bases and V by 0 bases; bases with no gene match: 6. The CDR3 has 16 amino acids. Germline V gene sequence: CDR1 MNHEY, CDR2 SVGEGT. Source: PBMCs from blood, taken roughly 12 days after vaccination. The source is a man in his fifties or sixties who received an inactivated influenza vaccine. The chain recombines TRBV6-2 or TRBV6-3 with TRBJ1-5; 7 positions match TRBD1. CDR3 DNA: TGTGCCAGCAGTTACTCACCGGGACAGTATAATCAGCCCCAGCATTTT. The encoded protein is CASSYSPGQYNQPQHF.